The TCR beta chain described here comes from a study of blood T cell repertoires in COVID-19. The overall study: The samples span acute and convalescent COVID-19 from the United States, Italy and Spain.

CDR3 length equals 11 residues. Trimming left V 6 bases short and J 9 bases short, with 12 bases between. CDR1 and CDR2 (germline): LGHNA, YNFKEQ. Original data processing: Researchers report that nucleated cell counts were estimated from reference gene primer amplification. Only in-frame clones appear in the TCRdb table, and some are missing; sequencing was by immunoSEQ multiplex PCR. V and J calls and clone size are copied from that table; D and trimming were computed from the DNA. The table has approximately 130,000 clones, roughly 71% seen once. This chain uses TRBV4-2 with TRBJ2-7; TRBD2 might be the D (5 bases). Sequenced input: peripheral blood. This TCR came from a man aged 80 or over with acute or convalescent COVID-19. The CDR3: CASRLDGVQYF. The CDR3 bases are TGTGCCAGCAGACTCGACGGGGTGCAGTACTTC.